Presented here are 14 T cell receptor beta chains from one specimen sequenced in a study of identical twins. MiXCR, applied by TCRdb to the 5' RACE reads, yields one record per CDR3 protein. The sample consists of 400,000 to 500,000 distinct CDR3 sequences, roughly 18% of them appearing once. The sample was naive T cells sorted from blood. These receptors came from a man over 45 in good health.

This clonotype was found a few times. The rearrangement links TRBV7-2 to TRBJ2-1; 11 positions agree with TRBD1. The junction had 4 bases not matched to a gene; V was cut back by 6 bases and J by 3 bases. The germline gives CDR1 SGHTA, CDR2 FQGNSA. CDR3 size: 15 residues. This CDR3 reads CASSPDRGRYNEQFF. CDR3 DNA sequence: TGTGCCAGCAGTCCGGACAGGGGGCGCTACAATGAGCAGTTCTTC. Drawing the rest from reference TRBV7-2 and TRBJ2-1, the complete variable domain is GAGVSQSPSNKVTEKGKDVELRCDPISGHTALYWYRQSLGQGLEFLIYFQGNSAPDKSGLPSDRFSAERTGGSVSTLTIQRTQQEDSAVYLCASSPDRGRYNEQFFGPGTRLTVL.

This chain joins TRBV6-5 and TRBJ2-5; no clear D. The V end was cut by 8 bases, the J end by 5 bases, with 12 bases between. Germline CDR1 MNHEY, CDR2 SVGAGI. CDR3 length: 12 amino acids. The CDR3 DNA sequence: TGTGCCAGCGGAAGATTAGAGGAGACCCAGTACTTC. Translating it yields CASGRLEETQYF.

The V and J genes are TRBV14 and TRBJ2-1; D is perhaps TRBD1 (8 bases). The germline CDR1 and CDR2 sequences are SGHDN and FVKESK. Trimming pared 2 bases from V and 4 bases from J, leaving 12 bases between. The CDR3 consists of 15 residues. In nucleotides, the CDR3 is TGTGCCAGCAGCCAAAACAGGGGGGGTTACAATGAGCAGTTCTTC. This gives the protein CASSQNRGGYNEQFF.

This clonotype was observed a few times. The chain has TRBV6-1 and TRBJ2-1, with 9 bases that match TRBD2. This CDR3 has 19 amino acids. Per germline, CDR1 MNHNS and CDR2 SASEGT. Unmatched junction bases numbered 15, after V lost 6 bases and J lost 0 bases. CDR3 sequence: CASSPGIAGASYSYNEQFF. For the CDR3, the DNA is TGTGCCAGCAGCCCCGGGATAGCGGGGGCCTCCTACTCCTACAATGAGCAGTTCTTC.

The sample holds many counts of this clonotype. This chain links TRBV9 with TRBJ2-2; D might be TRBD2 (5 bases). With 3 bases removed from V and 3 bases from J, the gap between germline ends came to 6 bases. CDR3 size: 13 residues. Germline V gene sequence: CDR1 SGDLS, CDR2 YYNGEE. In nucleotides, the CDR3 is TGTGCCAGCAGCGCCGGGGACACCGGGGAGCTGTTTTTT. Its protein product is CASSAGDTGELFF.

This clonotype was detected ten times or more. The chain joins TRBV11-2 to TRBJ1-2, with D maybe TRBD1 (5 bases). The germline gives CDR1 SGHAT, CDR2 FQNNGV. The CDR3 length is 13 residues. Trimming took 3 bases from V and 3 from J, leaving 8 bases between them. The CDR3 DNA reads as TGTGCCAGCAGCTTGGGGGGGTACTATGGCTACACCTTC. Amino acid sequence: CASSLGGYYGYTF.

This chain joins TRBV3-1 and TRBJ2-1; D might be TRBD1 (5 bases). Germline values: CDR1 LGHDT, CDR2 YNNKEL (reference sequence). V was cut by 1 base and J by 8 bases, with 12 bases left in between. The CDR3 consists of 14 residues. As DNA, the CDR3 is TGTGCCAGCAGCCAAGGTTGGCAGGGTTATGAGCAGTTCTTC. It translates to CASSQGWQGYEQFF.

This clonotype was detected ten times or more. This chain uses TRBV7-9 with TRBJ2-7, with 7 bases aligning to TRBD1. With V trimmed by 3 bases and J by 0 bases, 2 bases remained unmatched. CDR3 size: 14 residues. Germline CDR1 SEHNR, CDR2 FQNEAQ (reference sequence). DNA of the CDR3: TGTGCCAGCAGCTTGTACAGGGGCTCCTACGAGCAGTACTTC. This sequence encodes CASSLYRGSYEQYF.

The genes are TRBV12-3 or TRBV12-4 and TRBJ2-1; possibly TRBD1 for D (5 bases). CDR3 length equals 14 residues. The V end was cut by 7 bases, the J end by 8 bases, with 18 bases between. The CDR3 spells CASTNRPSGDEQFF. The CDR3 bases are TGTGCCAGCACCAACAGGCCCTCTGGGGATGAGCAGTTCTTC.

The chain joins TRBV5-1 to TRBJ1-5; D is ambiguous. The CDR3 is 15 residues long. Looked up from germline, CDR1 is SGHRS and CDR2 is YFSETQ. V lost 4 bases and J 3 bases, leaving 14 bases between the germline ends. The CDR3 loop reads CASSPEVGFNQPQHF. The DNA of the CDR3 is TGCGCCAGCAGCCCGGAAGTAGGGTTCAATCAGCCCCAGCATTTT.

This clonotype was observed a handful of times. J is TRBJ2-7 and V is TRBV20-1; 8 nucleotides agree with TRBD1. Germline V gene lookup returns CDR1 DFQATT and CDR2 SNEGSKA (reference sequence). The CDR3 is 15 residues long. J gave up 0 bases and V 4 bases, and 8 bases lay outside the gene matches. The DNA for the CDR3 is TGCAGTGCTAACCCGGGACAGGCAAGCTCCTACGAGCAGTACTTC. Amino acids: CSANPGQASSYEQYF.

This chain links TRBV28 with TRBJ1-1; perhaps TRBD1 as D (6 bases). The V end lost 3 bases, the J end lost 1 base, and 9 bases lay between the germline ends. The length of the CDR3 is 14 residues. Germline CDR1 MDHEN, CDR2 SYDVKM. CDR3 nucleotides: TGTGCCAGCAGTTTCCCAGGGGAGAACACTGAAGCTTTCTTT. It specifies CASSFPGENTEAFF.

The table lists this clonotype with a few counts. This chain links TRBV10-2 with TRBJ1-1; a possible D gene is TRBD1 (5 bases). V lost 6 bases and J lost 0, with 14 bases in between. In germline, CDR1 is WSHSY, CDR2 SAAADI. This CDR3 contains 15 residues. In nucleotides, the CDR3 is TGCGCCAGCAGGGAGAGGGGAGTATTGAACACTGAAGCTTTCTTT. This gives the protein CASRERGVLNTEAFF.

This clonotype was seen repeatedly, ten times or more. The chain employs TRBV29-1 and TRBJ2-1, with D perhaps TRBD1 (6 bases). Germline lookup yields CDR1 SQVTM and CDR2 ANQGSEA. This CDR3 is 12 amino acids long. V lost 3 bases to trimming and J lost 11 bases, with 14 bases between them. The CDR3 sequence is CSVDSDQGKQFF. Written as DNA, the CDR3 is TGCAGCGTTGACTCCGACCAGGGGAAGCAGTTCTTC.